These T cell receptor beta chains were read from a single sample in a study of technical replicates of blood from a handful of donors. Sequenced by immunoSEQ multiplex PCR; TCRdb stores in-frame clones only, minus some. The sample shows 60,000 to 90,000 clones, around 97% of them seen only once. Material for sequencing was T cells isolated from PBMCs. Receptor source: a human donor in good health. The CDR3 runs from the conserved cysteine through the conserved F or W. The order of the fields is clone size, J gene, V gene, D gene, CDR3 protein, CDR3 DNA. D genes are given only for firm matches. Where a row states a size, it is once, few, many or the class of an expanded clone; other rows omit it.

>NA|TRBJ2-7|TRBV5-1|TRBD1
CASSGGTGTDEQYF
TGCGCCAGCAGCGGGGGGACAGGGACTGACGAGCAGTACTTC
>NA|TRBJ2-2|TRBV5-1|NA
CASTLLPSNTGELFF
TGCGCCAGCACCCTTCTCCCCTCGAACACCGGGGAGCTGTTTTTT
>NA|TRBJ2-7|TRBV7-8|NA
CASSPYRAGYEQYF
TGTGCCAGCAGCCCGTACAGGGCGGGCTACGAGCAGTACTTC
>NA|TRBJ2-1|TRBV10-3|NA
CAMKGVLDEQFF
TGTGCCATGAAAGGGGTGCTGGATGAGCAGTTCTTC
>NA|TRBJ2-3|TRBV7-9|NA
CASSLVRDTQYF
TGTGCCAGCAGCTTGGTGCGAGATACGCAGTATTTT
>NA|TRBJ2-3|TRBV19|NA
CASSIPGAVDTQYF
TGTGCCAGTAGTATTCCGGGAGCGGTGGATACGCAGTATTTT
>NA|TRBJ1-4|TRBV10-3|NA
CAAWGQGQEKLFF
TGTGCCGCCTGGGGGCAGGGGCAGGAAAAACTGTTTTTT
>NA|TRBJ1-5|TRBV28|TRBD1
CASSLRTLSGTGGQPQHF
TGTGCCAGCAGTTTAAGAACGTTGAGTGGGACAGGGGGCCAGCCCCAGCATTTT
>NA|TRBJ2-5|TRBV7-6|NA
CASSWYRSPEEETQYF
TGTGCCAGCAGCTGGTACAGGAGTCCCGAAGAAGAGACCCAGTACTTC
>NA|TRBJ2-1|TRBV6-1|NA
CASIVVAHYNEQFF
TGTGCCAGCATCGTAGTAGCGCACTACAATGAGCAGTTCTTC
>NA|TRBJ2-3|TRBV5-1|NA
CASSLAAGGPDTQYF
TGCGCCAGCAGCTTGGCGGCAGGGGGGCCAGATACGCAGTATTTT
>NA|TRBJ2-1|TRBV5-1|NA
CASSLNSPYSYNEQFF
TGCGCCAGCAGCTTAAACAGCCCGTACTCCTACAATGAGCAGTTCTTC
>NA|TRBJ1-1|TRBV19|TRBD1
CASSITGTGNTEAFF
TGTGCCAGTAGTATAACAGGGACAGGGAACACTGAAGCTTTCTTT
>NA|TRBJ2-7|TRBV6-4|NA
CASSKGEGYEQYF
TGTGCCAGCAGTAAAGGGGAAGGCTACGAGCAGTACTTC
>NA|TRBJ1-1|TRBV30|NA
CAWTKMNTEAFF
TGTGCCTGGACTAAAATGAACACTGAAGCTTTCTTT
>NA|TRBJ1-2|TRBV9|TRBD1
CASSPGGSTYGYTF
TGTGCCAGCAGTCCAGGGGGTAGCACGTATGGCTACACCTTC
>NA|TRBJ2-3|TRBV27|TRBD2
CASRTPSGSLDTQYF
TGTGCCAGCAGAACTCCTAGCGGGAGTTTAGATACGCAGTATTTT
>NA|TRBJ1-2|TRBV5-1|TRBD1
CASSSGTGVFGYTF
TGCGCCAGCAGCTCCGGGACAGGGGTTTTTGGCTACACCTTC
>NA|TRBJ1-2|TRBV27|NA
CASMPGAASGYTF
TGTGCCAGCATGCCAGGGGCTGCAAGTGGCTACACCTTC
>NA|TRBJ2-2|TRBV4-1|NA
CASSHPGTSFTGELFF
TGCGCCAGCAGCCACCCCGGGACATCCTTCACCGGGGAGCTGTTTTTT
>once|TRBJ1-2|TRBV6-1|NA
CASTLKEQGMGYTF
TGTGCCAGCACCCTGAAGGAGCAGGGGATGGGCTACACCTTC
>NA|TRBJ2-7|TRBV9|NA
CASSVEGAQGEQYF
TGTGCCAGCAGCGTAGAAGGGGCGCAGGGCGAGCAGTACTTC
>NA|TRBJ2-5|TRBV15|NA
CATSRDFSETQYF
TGTGCCACCAGCAGAGATTTCTCAGAGACCCAGTACTTC
>NA|TRBJ1-1|TRBV5-1|NA
CATKLGLKAFF
TGCGCCACCAAGCTTGGTCTTAAAGCTTTCTTT
>NA|TRBJ2-7|TRBV28|TRBD2
CASSLLGLAGAIEQYF
TGTGCCAGCAGTTTACTAGGACTAGCGGGAGCGATCGAGCAGTACTTC
>NA|TRBJ1-5|TRBV27|TRBD1
CASSLDRVRPQHF
TGTGCCAGCAGTTTAGACAGGGTTCGTCCCCAGCATTTT
>NA|TRBJ2-7|TRBV28|TRBD2
CASSERLATTYEQYF
TGTGCCAGCAGTGAACGACTAGCGACAACCTACGAGCAGTACTTC
>once|TRBJ1-5|TRBV11-3|TRBD1
CASSTSGQGNQPQHF
TGTGCCAGCAGCACCTCGGGACAGGGGAATCAGCCCCAGCATTTT
>NA|TRBJ2-2|TRBV5-1|TRBD2
CASGLAGGPTGELFF
TGCGCCAGCGGACTAGCGGGAGGCCCCACCGGGGAGCTGTTTTTT
>NA|TRBJ2-7|TRBV6-5|NA
CARENRALSYEQYF
TGTGCCAGGGAAAACAGGGCCTTATCCTACGAGCAGTACTTC
>NA|TRBJ2-5|TRBV2|TRBD1
CASRVTGGQTIQETQYF
TGTGCCAGCAGGGTAACAGGGGGCCAAACGATTCAAGAGACCCAGTACTTC
>NA|TRBJ2-7|TRBV27|TRBD1
CASRLFPGQGYEQYF
TGTGCCAGCAGGCTATTTCCGGGACAGGGGTACGAGCAGTACTTC
>NA|TRBJ1-4|TRBV30|NA
CAWSDRASREKLFF
TGTGCCTGGAGTGACAGGGCTTCAAGGGAAAAACTGTTTTTT
>NA|TRBJ2-1|TRBV6-1|NA
CASSEVNSYNEQFF
TGTGCCAGCAGTGAAGTAAACTCCTACAATGAGCAGTTCTTC
>NA|TRBJ1-3|TRBV19|NA
CASSAHLNRFSGNTIYF
TGTGCCAGTAGTGCTCACCTCAACAGGTTCTCTGGAAACACCATATATTTT
>NA|TRBJ1-2|TRBV7-9|TRBD1
CASSLTGKGYGYTF
TGTGCCAGCAGCTTGACAGGGAAAGGCTATGGCTACACCTTC